These T cell receptor beta chains were read from a single sample in a study of blood T cell repertoires in COVID-19. The protocol was immunoSEQ multiplex PCR, while the TCRdb copy is restricted to in-frame clones and leaves out a portion. The sample has over 60,000 clones, approximately 90% seen once. Sequenced material: peripheral blood. The source of these receptors is a woman at least 80 years old with active COVID-19. Each CDR3 is given without its conserved first and last residue.

v_call: TRBV28
cdr3_length: 13
j_call: TRBJ1-2
cdr3_aa: ASHGGEGDYYGYT

v_call: TRBV6-2/TRBV6-3
cdr3_length: 10
j_call: TRBJ1-1
cdr3_aa: ASSQMNTEAF

v_call: TRBV6-5
cdr3_length: 11
j_call: TRBJ1-1
cdr3_aa: ASTRQGGTEAF

v_call: TRBV5-1
cdr3_length: 11
j_call: TRBJ2-1
cdr3_aa: ANSESRFHEQF

v_call: TRBV30
cdr3_length: 10
j_call: TRBJ1-3
cdr3_aa: AWRAPGNTIY

v_call: TRBV9
cdr3_length: 13
j_call: TRBJ2-1
cdr3_aa: ASSSTSGRGSEQF

v_call: TRBV29-1
cdr3_length: 13
j_call: TRBJ2-7
cdr3_aa: SAMRPGTRTYEQY

v_call: TRBV30
cdr3_length: 13
j_call: TRBJ2-2
cdr3_aa: ACMISGRDTGELF

v_call: TRBV24-1
cdr3_length: 11
j_call: TRBJ1-2
cdr3_aa: ATSERQADGYT

v_call: TRBV28
cdr3_length: 14
j_call: TRBJ2-7
cdr3_aa: ASSSRRGTSWYEQY

v_call: TRBV25-1
cdr3_length: 15
j_call: TRBJ2-3
cdr3_aa: ASSPTGTGNASDTQY

v_call: TRBV5-6
cdr3_length: 13
j_call: TRBJ1-2
cdr3_aa: ASSLFRVGNYGYT

v_call: TRBV11-2
cdr3_length: 15
j_call: TRBJ2-1
cdr3_aa: ASSPYLMSGSIDEQF

v_call: TRBV28
cdr3_length: 15
j_call: TRBJ1-5
cdr3_aa: ASSFPGTPLIMRPQH

v_call: TRBV7-3
cdr3_length: 13
j_call: TRBJ2-3
cdr3_aa: ASSFGQGGTDTQY

v_call: TRBV20-1
cdr3_length: 8
j_call: TRBJ1-1
cdr3_aa: SASRSEAF

v_call: TRBV6-2/TRBV6-3
cdr3_length: 13
j_call: TRBJ2-3
cdr3_aa: ASSSPGQGPDTQY

v_call: TRBV14
cdr3_length: 11
j_call: TRBJ2-5
cdr3_aa: ASSQRYLGAWY

v_call: TRBV27
cdr3_length: 12
j_call: TRBJ2-1
cdr3_aa: ASRDERENNEQF

v_call: TRBV6-5
cdr3_length: 13
j_call: TRBJ1-2
cdr3_aa: ASSTQEGRGYGYT

v_call: TRBV9
cdr3_length: 13
j_call: TRBJ2-7
cdr3_aa: ASSVGLAESYEQY

v_call: TRBV29-1
cdr3_length: 11
j_call: TRBJ2-7
cdr3_aa: SAMTGRSYEQY

v_call: TRBV7-8
cdr3_length: 13
j_call: TRBJ2-7
cdr3_aa: ASSPGTGVPYEQY